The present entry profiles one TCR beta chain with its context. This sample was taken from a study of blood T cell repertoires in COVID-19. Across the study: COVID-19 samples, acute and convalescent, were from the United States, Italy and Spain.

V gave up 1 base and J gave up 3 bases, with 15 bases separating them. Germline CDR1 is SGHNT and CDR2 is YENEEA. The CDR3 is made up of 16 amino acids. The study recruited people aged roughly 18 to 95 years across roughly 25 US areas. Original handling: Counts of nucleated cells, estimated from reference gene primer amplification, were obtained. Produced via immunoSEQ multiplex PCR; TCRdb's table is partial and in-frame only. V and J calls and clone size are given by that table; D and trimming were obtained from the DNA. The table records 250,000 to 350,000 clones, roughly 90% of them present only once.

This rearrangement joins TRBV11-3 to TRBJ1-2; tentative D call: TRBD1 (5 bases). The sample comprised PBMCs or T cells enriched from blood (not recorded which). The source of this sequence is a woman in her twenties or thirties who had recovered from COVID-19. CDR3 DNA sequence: TGTGCCAGCAGCTTAGCCAGCATTGACAGTCACTATGGCTACACCTTC. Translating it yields CASSLASIDSHYGYTF.